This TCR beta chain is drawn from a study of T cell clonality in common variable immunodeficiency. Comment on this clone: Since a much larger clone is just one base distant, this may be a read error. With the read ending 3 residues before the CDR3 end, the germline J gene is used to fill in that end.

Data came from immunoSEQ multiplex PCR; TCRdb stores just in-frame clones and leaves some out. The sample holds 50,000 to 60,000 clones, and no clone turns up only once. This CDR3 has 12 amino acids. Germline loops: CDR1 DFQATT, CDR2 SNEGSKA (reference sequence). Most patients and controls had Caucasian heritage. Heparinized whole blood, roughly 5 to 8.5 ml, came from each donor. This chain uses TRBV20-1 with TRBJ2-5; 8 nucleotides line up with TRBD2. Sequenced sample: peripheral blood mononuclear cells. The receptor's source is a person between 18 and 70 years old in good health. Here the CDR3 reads CSASGGADTQYF. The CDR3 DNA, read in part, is TGCAGTGCTAGCGGGGGGGCAGATACC.